One sample yielded the 3 T cell receptor beta chains listed below, sequenced in a study of cytomegalovirus exposure and HLA in healthy donors. Here immunoSEQ multiplex PCR was the method, and the copy in TCRdb shows in-frame clones only, minus some. The table records just under 75,000 clones, 94% of them present only once. What was sequenced was PBMCs. The receptors were sampled from a woman aged 18-29 years in good health and CMV-seropositive.

This chain connects TRBV11-2 to TRBJ2-7, with TRBD1 identical over 10 bases. The CDR3 consists of 16 residues. The junction had 10 bases not matched to a gene; V was cut back by 4 bases and J by 4 bases. CDR1 and CDR2 from the germline V gene are SGHAT and FQNNGV. CDR3 sequence (DNA): TGTGCCAGCAGCTCCTTACCGGACAGGGGGGGGTACGAGCAGTACTTC. Translation: CASSSLPDRGGYEQYF.

This sequence joins TRBV4-3 and TRBJ2-5, with 14 bases fitting TRBD2. There are 16 residues in the CDR3. V shed 5 bases and J 2 bases; nucleotides not matched to a gene: 4. Germline-derived CDR1 and CDR2 are LGHNA and YSLEER. This chain's CDR3 is CASSRRLAGGQETQYF. The CDR3 bases are TGCGCCAGCAGCAGAAGACTAGCGGGAGGGCAAGAGACCCAGTACTTC.

Here the CDR3 DNA reads TGTGCCAGCAGTTTTCCCCAGGGCTCCTACGAGCAGTACTTC. Translated, it gives CASSFPQGSYEQYF. This rearrangement joins TRBV28 to TRBJ2-7, with a possible D match to TRBD1 (5 bases). The V end was cut by 3 bases, the J end by 0 bases, with 9 bases between. The CDR3 spans 14 residues. Germline CDR1 reads MDHEN; CDR2 reads SYDVKM. Full variable domain (rest looked up from reference TRBV28 and TRBJ2-7): DVKVTQSSRYLVKRTGEKVFLECVQDMDHENMFWYRQDPGLGLRLIYFSYDVKMKEKGDIPEGYSVSREKKERFSLILESASTNQTSMYLCASSFPQGSYEQYFGPGTRLTVT.